Listed below are T cell receptor beta chains from one sample, sequenced in a study of cytomegalovirus exposure and HLA in healthy donors. Measured with immunoSEQ multiplex PCR; TCRdb has only the in-frame clones, and not every one. Found here are about 92,000 clones; the top ten clones hold approximately 15%. The sequencing input was PBMCs. All receptors come from a man aged 45 to 65 in good health and CMV-seropositive. The CDR3 runs from the conserved cysteine through the conserved F or W. Fields, in order: V gene, D gene, CDR3 protein. D genes are given only for firm matches.

v_call: TRBV7-7
d_call: TRBD2
cdr3_aa: CASSPRLAGLPTDTQYF

v_call: TRBV6-5
d_call: NA
cdr3_aa: CASSYYGGSGNTIYF

v_call: TRBV29-1
d_call: NA
cdr3_aa: CSFLVGSSGNTIYF

v_call: TRBV28
d_call: TRBD1
cdr3_aa: CASSLNRGEQFF

v_call: TRBV19
d_call: NA
cdr3_aa: CASSSGTSAEAFF

v_call: TRBV30
d_call: NA
cdr3_aa: CAWTPGNSYNEQFF

v_call: TRBV18
d_call: NA
cdr3_aa: CASSRDSGSYNEQFF

v_call: TRBV27
d_call: TRBD2
cdr3_aa: CASSYLAGNNEQFF

v_call: TRBV5-4
d_call: NA
cdr3_aa: CASSLDARQETQYF

v_call: TRBV4-3
d_call: NA
cdr3_aa: CASSQDRASNQPKHF

v_call: TRBV11-2
d_call: TRBD1
cdr3_aa: CASSLGTGSGNTIYF

v_call: TRBV19
d_call: NA
cdr3_aa: CASSTARRVGNQPQHF

v_call: TRBV30
d_call: NA
cdr3_aa: CAWSFDSGYTF

v_call: TRBV7-9
d_call: TRBD2
cdr3_aa: CASSPPTSGPYNEQFF

v_call: TRBV28
d_call: NA
cdr3_aa: CASSLSPGTGNTIYF

v_call: TRBV30
d_call: NA
cdr3_aa: CAWGARNNQPQHF

v_call: TRBV7-3
d_call: NA
cdr3_aa: CASSPEGYGYTF

v_call: TRBV10-1
d_call: TRBD2
cdr3_aa: CASSEGLAVYTDTQYF

v_call: TRBV29-1
d_call: TRBD1
cdr3_aa: CSTDRGLTEAFF

v_call: TRBV30
d_call: NA
cdr3_aa: CAWSPGIDIQYF

v_call: TRBV7-9
d_call: TRBD1
cdr3_aa: CASSRTGGRTEAFF

v_call: TRBV5-1
d_call: NA
cdr3_aa: CASSLAATHGGETQYF

v_call: TRBV19
d_call: NA
cdr3_aa: CASLRRGDYSNQPQHF

v_call: TRBV10-2
d_call: TRBD2
cdr3_aa: CASSRGLEAYNEQFF

v_call: TRBV30
d_call: NA
cdr3_aa: CAWSFGRGGANEKLFF

v_call: TRBV30
d_call: NA
cdr3_aa: CACLNSGNTIYF

v_call: TRBV30
d_call: NA
cdr3_aa: CAWSPSSDNEQFF

v_call: TRBV18
d_call: TRBD1
cdr3_aa: CASSLGQGNYGYSF

v_call: TRBV18
d_call: TRBD2
cdr3_aa: CASSPLAGASDTQYF

v_call: TRBV7-2
d_call: NA
cdr3_aa: CASSLQISTDTQYF

v_call: TRBV5-1
d_call: TRBD1
cdr3_aa: CASSLGDRGGYTF

v_call: TRBV10-2
d_call: NA
cdr3_aa: CASSEAREQPQHF

v_call: TRBV4-1
d_call: NA
cdr3_aa: CASSLSGITEAFF

v_call: TRBV5-4
d_call: NA
cdr3_aa: CASSIQGIDTQYF

v_call: TRBV6-1
d_call: TRBD2
cdr3_aa: CASTIAGAAKNIQYF

v_call: TRBV6-1
d_call: NA
cdr3_aa: CASSDHREEKLFF

v_call: TRBV6-6
d_call: NA
cdr3_aa: CASSYSGQRETQYF

v_call: TRBV5-1
d_call: NA
cdr3_aa: CASSWSRGVGPNSGANVLTF

v_call: TRBV7-9
d_call: TRBD2
cdr3_aa: CASSLGLAGVSDTQYF

v_call: TRBV10-3
d_call: TRBD1
cdr3_aa: CAISTFRGRVGGGEQFF

v_call: TRBV7-2
d_call: TRBD1
cdr3_aa: CASSPGGGWMNTEAFF

v_call: TRBV7-9
d_call: TRBD1
cdr3_aa: CASSQGQGMGYGYTF

v_call: TRBV5-1
d_call: TRBD1
cdr3_aa: CASSVQGLELFF

v_call: TRBV18
d_call: NA
cdr3_aa: CASSPGPGNYGYTF

v_call: TRBV5-1
d_call: NA
cdr3_aa: CASRQAYSTDTQYF

v_call: TRBV30
d_call: NA
cdr3_aa: CAWSVIVGGGETQYF

v_call: TRBV7-2
d_call: NA
cdr3_aa: CASSLPAGYTEAFF